Described below is a single T cell receptor beta chain sequence and its context. The antigen is undetermined. The assay was immunoSEQ multiplex PCR, and TCRdb's table has in-frame clones only and misses some. This table has 150,000 to 200,000 clones, 90% appearing once. The data were taken from a study of T cell responses to AZD1222 COVID-19 vaccine. Whole-study results and caveats: Researchers report vaccine-associated CD4 TCRs spanning spike, with dominance at 160-218 and 743-854.

Germline V lookup: CDR1 SGHAT, CDR2 FQNNGV. The CDR3 length is 15 residues. V lost 1 base, J lost 7 bases, and 11 bases lay in between. Pooled in the analysis were second doses at about 4 or about 12 weeks. This chain links TRBV11-2 with TRBJ1-6, with D tentatively TRBD1 (5 bases). The specimen comprised peripheral blood, sampled 28 days after the second AZD1222 dose. This TCR derives from an adult who received the AZD1222 COVID-19 vaccine. The CDR3 loop is CASSLVRGGNSPLHF. The DNA of the CDR3 is TGTGCCAGCAGCTTAGTTCGGGGCGGGAATTCACCCCTCCACTTT.